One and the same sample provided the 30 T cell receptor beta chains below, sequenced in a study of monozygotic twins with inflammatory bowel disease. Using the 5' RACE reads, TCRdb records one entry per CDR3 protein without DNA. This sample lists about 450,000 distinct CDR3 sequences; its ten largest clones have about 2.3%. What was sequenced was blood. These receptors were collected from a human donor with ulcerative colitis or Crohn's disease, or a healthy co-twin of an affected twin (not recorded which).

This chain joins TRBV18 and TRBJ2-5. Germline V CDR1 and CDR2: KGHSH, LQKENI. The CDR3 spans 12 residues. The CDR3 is CASSPLQETQYF.

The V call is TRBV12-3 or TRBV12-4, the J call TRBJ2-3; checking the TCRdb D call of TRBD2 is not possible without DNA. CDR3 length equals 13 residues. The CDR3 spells CASTRLGGDTQYF.

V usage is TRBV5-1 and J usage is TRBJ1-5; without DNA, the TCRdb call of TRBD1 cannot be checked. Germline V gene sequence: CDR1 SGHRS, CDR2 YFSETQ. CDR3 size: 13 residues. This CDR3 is CASSYDGGQPQHF. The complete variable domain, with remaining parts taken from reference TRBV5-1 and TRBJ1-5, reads KAGVTQTPRYLIKTRGQQVTLSCSPISGHRSVSWYQQTPGQGLQFLFEYFSETQRNKGNFPGRFSGRQFSNSRSEMNVSTLELGDSALYLCASSYDGGQPQHFGDGTRLSIL.

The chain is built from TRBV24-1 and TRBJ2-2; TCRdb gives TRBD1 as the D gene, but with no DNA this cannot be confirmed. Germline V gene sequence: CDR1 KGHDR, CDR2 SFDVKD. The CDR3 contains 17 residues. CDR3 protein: CATSDLGQGAGTGELFF.

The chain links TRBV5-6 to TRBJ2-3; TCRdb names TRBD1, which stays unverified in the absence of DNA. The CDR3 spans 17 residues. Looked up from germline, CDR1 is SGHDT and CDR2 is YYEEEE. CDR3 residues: CASSPMTGTSLADTQYF.

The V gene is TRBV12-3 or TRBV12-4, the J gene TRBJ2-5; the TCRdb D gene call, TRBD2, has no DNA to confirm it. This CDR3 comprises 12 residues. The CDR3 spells CASKRGGETQYF.

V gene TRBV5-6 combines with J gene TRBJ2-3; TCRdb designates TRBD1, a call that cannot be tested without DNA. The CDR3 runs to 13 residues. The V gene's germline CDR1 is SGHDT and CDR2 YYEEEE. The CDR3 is CASSSGQADTQYF.

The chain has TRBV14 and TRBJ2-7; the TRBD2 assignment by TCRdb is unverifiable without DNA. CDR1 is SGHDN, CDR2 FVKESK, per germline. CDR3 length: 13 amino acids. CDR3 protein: CASSRDFAYEQYF.

CDR3: CASSTDRGGNEQFF. The J gene is TRBJ2-1, the V gene TRBV19; the D call of TRBD1 rests on TCRdb alone, since no DNA is present to check it. The CDR3 is 14 amino acids. The V gene's germline CDR1 is LNHDA and CDR2 SQIVND (reference sequence).

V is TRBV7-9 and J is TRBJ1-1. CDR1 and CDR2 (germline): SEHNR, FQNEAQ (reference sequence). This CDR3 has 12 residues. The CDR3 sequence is CASSFLNAEAFF.

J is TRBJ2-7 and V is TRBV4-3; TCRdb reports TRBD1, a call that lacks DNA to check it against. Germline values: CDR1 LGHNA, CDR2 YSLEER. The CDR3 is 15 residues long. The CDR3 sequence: CASSQATGEEGEQYF.

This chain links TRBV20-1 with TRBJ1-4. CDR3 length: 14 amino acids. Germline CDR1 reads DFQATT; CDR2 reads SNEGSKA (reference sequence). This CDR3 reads CSARDGSTNEKLFF.

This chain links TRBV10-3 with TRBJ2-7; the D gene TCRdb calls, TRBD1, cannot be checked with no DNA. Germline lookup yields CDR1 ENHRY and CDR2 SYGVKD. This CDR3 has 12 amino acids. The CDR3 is CAISPGMGEQYF.

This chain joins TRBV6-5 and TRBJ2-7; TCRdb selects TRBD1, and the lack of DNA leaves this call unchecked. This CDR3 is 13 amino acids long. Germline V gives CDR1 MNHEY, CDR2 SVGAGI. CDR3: CASSYSGAFPQYF.

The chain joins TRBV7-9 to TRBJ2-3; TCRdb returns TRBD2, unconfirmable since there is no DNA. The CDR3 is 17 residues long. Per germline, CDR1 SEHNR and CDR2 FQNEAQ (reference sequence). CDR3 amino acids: CASSPVGLAEMKVLQYF.

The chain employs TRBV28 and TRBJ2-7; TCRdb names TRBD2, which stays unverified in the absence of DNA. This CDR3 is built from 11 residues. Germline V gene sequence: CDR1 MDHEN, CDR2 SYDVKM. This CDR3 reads CASTLVGEQYF. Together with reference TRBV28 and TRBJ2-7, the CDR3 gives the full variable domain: DVKVTQSSRYLVKRTGEKVFLECVQDMDHENMFWYRQDPGLGLRLIYFSYDVKMKEKGDIPEGYSVSREKKERFSLILESASTNQTSMYLCASTLVGEQYFGPGTRLTVT.

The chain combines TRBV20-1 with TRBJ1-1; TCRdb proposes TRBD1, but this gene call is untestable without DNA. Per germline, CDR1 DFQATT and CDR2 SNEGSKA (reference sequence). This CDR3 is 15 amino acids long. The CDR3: CSARVPQGLNTEAFF.

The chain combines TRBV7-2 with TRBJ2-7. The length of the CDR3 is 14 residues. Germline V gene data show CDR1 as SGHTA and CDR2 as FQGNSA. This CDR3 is CASSFLAVFYEQYF.

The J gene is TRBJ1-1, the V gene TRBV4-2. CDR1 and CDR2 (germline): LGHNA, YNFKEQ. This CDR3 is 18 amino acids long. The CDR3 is CASSQDEEGLTWNTEAFF.

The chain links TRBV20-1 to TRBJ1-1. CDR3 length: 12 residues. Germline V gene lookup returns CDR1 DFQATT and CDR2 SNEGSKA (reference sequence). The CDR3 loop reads CSAGQPNTEAFF.

The CDR3 is CASSLAGGRGFEQYF. V usage is TRBV7-2 and J usage is TRBJ2-7; TCRdb proposes TRBD2, but this gene call is untestable without DNA. Germline lookup yields CDR1 SGHTA and CDR2 FQGNSA. There are 15 residues in the CDR3.

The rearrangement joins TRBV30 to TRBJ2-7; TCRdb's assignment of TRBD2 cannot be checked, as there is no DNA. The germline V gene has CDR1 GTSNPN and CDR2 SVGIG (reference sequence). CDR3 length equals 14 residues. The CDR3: CAWDGLAGSYEQYF.

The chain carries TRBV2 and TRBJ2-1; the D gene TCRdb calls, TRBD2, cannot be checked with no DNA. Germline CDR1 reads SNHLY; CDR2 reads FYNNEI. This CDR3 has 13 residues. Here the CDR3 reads CANRFTRDNEQFF.

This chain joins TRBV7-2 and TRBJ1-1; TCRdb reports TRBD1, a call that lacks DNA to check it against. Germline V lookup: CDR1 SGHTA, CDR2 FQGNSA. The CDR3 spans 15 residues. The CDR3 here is CASSLLQGSNTEAFF.

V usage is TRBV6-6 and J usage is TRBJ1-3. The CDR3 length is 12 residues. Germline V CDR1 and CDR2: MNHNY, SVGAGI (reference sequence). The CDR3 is CASSYSADTIYF.

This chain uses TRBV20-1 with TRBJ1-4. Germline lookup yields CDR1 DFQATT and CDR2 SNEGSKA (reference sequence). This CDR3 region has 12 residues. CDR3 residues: CSAVPTNEKLFF.

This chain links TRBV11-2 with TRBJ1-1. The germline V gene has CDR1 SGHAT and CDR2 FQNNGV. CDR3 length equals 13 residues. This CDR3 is CASSLELNTEAFF.

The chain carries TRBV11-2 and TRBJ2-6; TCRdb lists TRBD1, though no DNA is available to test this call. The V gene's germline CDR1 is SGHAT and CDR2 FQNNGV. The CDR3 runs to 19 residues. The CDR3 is CASSLGGQSLPSGANVLTF. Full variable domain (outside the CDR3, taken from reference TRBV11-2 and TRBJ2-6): EAGVAQSPRYKIIEKRQSVAFWCNPISGHATLYWYQQILGQGPKLLIQFQNNGVVDDSQLPKDRFSAERLKGVDSTLKIQPAKLEDSAVYLCASSLGGQSLPSGANVLTFGAGSRLTVL.

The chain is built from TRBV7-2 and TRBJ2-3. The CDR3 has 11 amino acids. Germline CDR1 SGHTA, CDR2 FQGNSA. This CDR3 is CASSLGVTQYF.

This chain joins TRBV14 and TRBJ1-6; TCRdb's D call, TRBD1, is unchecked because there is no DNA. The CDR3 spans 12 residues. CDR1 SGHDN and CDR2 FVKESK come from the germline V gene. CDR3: CASSRDRVTLHF.